This T cell receptor (beta chain) was observed in a study of OX40 agonist ivuxolimab in advanced cancers. Study at large: Treatment received earlier with anti-PD-1, anti-PD-L1 or anti-CTLA-4 agents was allowed, and around 36% had some. The study, taken as a whole, reports: Undetermined was the antigen specificity of the expanded peripheral T cells. CD8+ T cells averaged more expanded clones than CD4+.

Autoimmune disease history or systemic immunosuppression led to patient exclusion. A word on this clone: Its antigen is still unknown.

The assay was immunoSEQ multiplex PCR, and TCRdb's table has in-frame clones only and misses some. The sample holds about 53,000 clones, approximately 90% seen once. This CDR3 contains 14 residues. Germline V CDR1 and CDR2: SGHTA, FQGTGA. Trimming shortened V by 4 bases and J by 2 bases, and 8 bases separated the two germline ends. The source material was CD4+ or CD8+ T cells sorted from blood, sampled in a trial of the OX40 agonist ivuxolimab. The rearrangement links TRBV7-3 to TRBJ2-2; no firm D call. This TCR was recovered from an adult with an advanced solid tumor such as melanoma, head and neck, liver or kidney cancer. This CDR3 reads CASSSTVNTGELFF. DNA of the CDR3: TGTGCCAGCAGCTCCACAGTTAACACCGGGGAGCTGTTTTTT.